What follows are 12 T cell receptor beta chains derived from one specimen sequenced in a study of CD8+ T cells in alopecia areata. Once RNA had been extracted, it was reverse transcribed into cDNA to act as the sequencing template. Sequencing used immunoSEQ multiplex PCR; TCRdb keeps in-frame clones, though not all of them. The table records some 96,000 clones, 61% of them present only once. Noted treatment: oral pan-JAK inhibitor, 5-10 mg twice daily. The sample consisted of CD8+ T cells sorted from blood, taken at week 4, from a patient treated with tofacitinib. These receptors all stem from a human donor with alopecia areata.

The rearrangement links TRBV27 to TRBJ1-2, with TRBD1 as a possible D gene (5 bases). Germline assignment: CDR1 MNHEY and CDR2 SMNVEV (reference sequence). This CDR3 has 14 residues. Between the trimmed V and J ends, which lost 5 bases and 4 bases, there was a span of 14 bases. In DNA, the CDR3 is TGTGCCAGCAGTCCACATGACAGAGCCTATGGCTACACCTTC. Amino acid sequence: CASSPHDRAYGYTF.

The chain is built from TRBV5-1 and TRBJ2-7, with TRBD2 matching over 9 bases. CDR1 and CDR2 (germline): SGHRS, YFSETQ. This CDR3 is built from 15 residues. V gave up 2 bases and J gave up 2 bases; unmatched junction bases: 5. CDR3 DNA sequence: TGCGCCAGCAGCTTTGGACTAGCGAACACCTACGAGCAGTACTTC. Translating it yields CASSFGLANTYEQYF.

The gene calls are TRBV29-1 and TRBJ1-2; D ambiguous. Looked up from germline, CDR1 is SQVTM and CDR2 is ANQGSEA. Trimming shortened V by 4 bases and J by 3 bases, and 15 bases separated the two germline ends. This CDR3 is built from 14 residues. CDR3 sequence: CSVVSASDDYGYTF. The DNA for the CDR3 is TGCAGCGTTGTGTCAGCTAGTGACGACTATGGCTACACCTTC.

V and J are TRBV6-4 and TRBJ2-1; D is uncertain. Germline CDR1 is MRHNA and CDR2 is SNTAGT. The CDR3 sequence is 11 residues long. V shed 7 bases and J shed 9 bases, with 10 bases lying between them. DNA of the CDR3: TGTGCCAGCAAGGGCGTGGGTGAGCAGTTCTTC. Translating gives CASKGVGEQFF.

This clone has more than one count but fewer than ten. The chain uses TRBV4-1 and TRBJ1-3; D is unresolved. The CDR3 runs 13 residues. The V gene lost 1 base and the J gene lost 0 bases, with 1 base spanning the gap. Germline V gives CDR1 MGHRA, CDR2 YSYEKL. The CDR3 bases are TGCGCCAGCAGCCAAGGCTCTGGAAACACCATATATTTT. Encoded protein: CASSQGSGNTIYF.

This clone was observed a single time. The chain carries TRBV4-1 and TRBJ2-4, with TRBD1 matching 7 bases. CDR3 length: 15 amino acids. J gave up 5 bases and V 0 bases, and 4 bases lay outside the gene matches. Germline V lookup: CDR1 MGHRA, CDR2 YSYEKL. The CDR3 region has the DNA TGCGCCAGCAGCCAAGAAGACAGGGAGCAAAACATTCAGTACTTC. Translation: CASSQEDREQNIQYF.

The CDR3 loop reads CAWSVGQGVDQPQHF. DNA for the CDR3: TGTGCCTGGAGTGTGGGGCAGGGGGTGGATCAGCCCCAGCATTTT. The rearrangement uses TRBV30 and TRBJ1-5, with TRBD1 matching 7 bases. The V segment lost 0 bases and the J segment 5 bases; nucleotides outside the gene matches: 7. CDR3 length: 15 residues. Germline V gene lookup returns CDR1 GTSNPN and CDR2 SVGIG (reference sequence). Full variable domain (missing parts from reference TRBV30 and TRBJ1-5): SQTIHQWPATLVQPVGSPLSLECTVEGTSNPNLYWYRQAAGRGLQLLFYSVGIGQISSEVPQNLSASRPQDRQFILSSKKLLLSDSGFYLCAWSVGQGVDQPQHFGDGTRLSIL.

This clone was recorded a few times. The V call is TRBV28, the J call TRBJ2-1; no definite D call. The CDR3 covers 18 residues. Germline CDR1 reads MDHEN; CDR2 reads SYDVKM. With 2 bases removed from V and 0 bases from J, the gap between germline ends came to 17 bases. DNA of the CDR3: TGTGCCAGCAGTTTACGAGACACATATCTGAGCTCCTACAATGAGCAGTTCTTC. This codes for CASSLRDTYLSSYNEQFF.

V and J are TRBV29-1 and TRBJ1-4; TRBD1 aligns across 7 bases. The V segment lost 7 bases and the J segment 8 bases; nucleotides outside the gene matches: 16. Per germline, CDR1 SQVTM and CDR2 ANQGSEA. This CDR3 comprises 15 residues. The CDR3 reads CSAPEFGDSGEKLFF. For the CDR3, the DNA is TGCAGCGCGCCGGAATTTGGGGACAGTGGAGAAAAACTGTTTTTT.

This clone came up a few times. The chain recombines TRBV4-1 with TRBJ2-7, with D tentatively TRBD1 (6 bases). The CDR3 covers 15 residues. Deletions cut 1 base from V and 1 base from J, with 11 bases between. Germline CDR1 and CDR2: MGHRA and YSYEKL. The DNA for the CDR3 is TGCGCCAGCAGCCAAGTTAGTACAGGGTCCTACGAGCAGTACTTC. It is translated as CASSQVSTGSYEQYF.

This clone occurred a few times. The chain employs TRBV28 and TRBJ2-3; TRBD2 agrees at 10 bases. Germline V lookup: CDR1 MDHEN, CDR2 SYDVKM. This CDR3 has 16 residues. With 4 bases clipped from V and 3 bases from J, the junction kept 7 bases outside the gene matches. DNA for the CDR3: TGTGCCAGCAGTTCTGGGCTAGCGGGAGTGACAGATACGCAGTATTTT. Translation: CASSSGLAGVTDTQYF.

CDR3 amino acids: CASSLVMQGLENIQYF. CDR3 sequence (DNA): TGTGCCAGCAGCTTGGTTATGCAGGGACTCGAAAACATTCAGTACTTC. This chain connects TRBV5-4 to TRBJ2-4; D may be TRBD2 (6 bases). The CDR3 contains 16 residues. Trimming took 0 bases from V and 5 from J, leaving 15 bases between them. Germline V gene sequence: CDR1 SGHNT, CDR2 YYREEE (reference sequence). The complete variable domain, with remaining parts taken from reference TRBV5-4 and TRBJ2-4, reads ETGVTQSPTHLIKTRGQQVTLRCSSQSGHNTVSWYQQALGQGPQFIFQYYREEENGRGNFPPRFSGLQFPNYSSELNVNALELDDSALYLCASSLVMQGLENIQYFGAGTRLSVL.